The 6 T cell receptor beta chains below were found in one sample sequenced in a study of blood T cell repertoires in COVID-19. Method: immunoSEQ multiplex PCR; TCRdb's copy keeps in-frame clones and lacks some. The data contain 180,000 or so clones, 86% of them singletons. The sample was PBMCs or T cells enriched from blood (not recorded which). These receptors were collected from a middle-aged man with acute COVID-19.

The J gene is TRBJ2-7, the V gene TRBV7-8, with 13 positions matching TRBD2. Germline V CDR1 and CDR2: SGHVS, FQNEAQ. The CDR3 consists of 17 residues. The V and J ends lost 5 bases and 0 bases, in that order; junction bases with no gene match: 7. The CDR3 region is CASSPGTSGTLSYEQYF. CDR3 nucleotides: TGTGCCAGCAGCCCCGGGACTAGCGGGACCCTCTCCTACGAGCAGTACTTC.

The rearrangement links TRBV19 to TRBJ2-7, with D perhaps matching TRBD2 (6 bases). Trimming took off 3 bases at V and 2 bases at J, with 26 bases between the two ends. CDR3 size: 19 residues. CDR1 LNHDA and CDR2 SQIVND come from the germline V gene (reference sequence). The CDR3 region is CASSMVVRASGPPTYEQYF. In DNA, the CDR3 is TGTGCCAGTAGTATGGTGGTGAGAGCGAGCGGGCCCCCCACCTACGAGCAGTACTTC.

The gene calls are TRBV7-8 and TRBJ1-2; possible D gene TRBD1, 6 bases. The CDR3 has 15 residues. V lost 1 base and J lost 7, with 16 bases in between. Germline V gives CDR1 SGHVS, CDR2 FQNEAQ. The CDR3 nucleotides read TGTGCCAGCAGCTTAGAGGGGACAATATCCAGTGGCTACACCTTC. Residues: CASSLEGTISSGYTF. Supplemented by reference TRBV7-8 and TRBJ1-2, the full variable domain reads GAGVSQSPRYKVAKRGQDVALRCDPISGHVSLFWYQQALGQGPEFLTYFQNEAQLDKSGLPSDRFFAERPEGSVSTLKIQRTQQEDSAVYLCASSLEGTISSGYTFGSGTRLTVV.

As for this clone: A read error may account for a junction end that differs from germline. This sequence joins TRBV5-1 and TRBJ2-2, with 11 bases that match TRBD2. CDR1 is SGHRS and CDR2 is YFSETQ in the germline V gene. The CDR3 sequence is 17 residues long. The CDR3 region is CASSSGVLAGGTVELFF. The CDR3 nucleotides read TGCGCCAGCAGCTCAGGTGTGTTAGCGGGGGGGACCGTGGAGCTGTTTTTT.

The V call is TRBV5-1, the J call TRBJ1-2; 9 nucleotides line up with TRBD1. Germline V gives CDR1 SGHRS, CDR2 YFSETQ. Losses at the gene ends were 0 bases for V and 6 bases for J; bases not matched to a gene: 6. The CDR3 runs 15 residues. CDR3 nucleotides: TGCGCCAGCAGCTTGGACCCGGGACAGGGTAATGGCTACACCTTC. It encodes CASSLDPGQGNGYTF. The full variable domain, its missing parts supplied by reference TRBV5-1 and TRBJ1-2, is KAGVTQTPRYLIKTRGQQVTLSCSPISGHRSVSWYQQTPGQGLQFLFEYFSETQRNKGNFPGRFSGRQFSNSRSEMNVSTLELGDSALYLCASSLDPGQGNGYTFGSGTRLTVV.

CDR3 in DNA: TGTGCCAGCAGCTGGGACAGGACAAATCAGCCCCAGCATTTT. It specifies CASSWDRTNQPQHF. The genes are TRBV6-5 and TRBJ1-5; TRBD1 aligns across 8 bases. Looked up from germline, CDR1 is MNHEY and CDR2 is SVGAGI. This CDR3 has 14 amino acids. V lost 6 bases and J lost 4; bases outside the gene matches: 5.